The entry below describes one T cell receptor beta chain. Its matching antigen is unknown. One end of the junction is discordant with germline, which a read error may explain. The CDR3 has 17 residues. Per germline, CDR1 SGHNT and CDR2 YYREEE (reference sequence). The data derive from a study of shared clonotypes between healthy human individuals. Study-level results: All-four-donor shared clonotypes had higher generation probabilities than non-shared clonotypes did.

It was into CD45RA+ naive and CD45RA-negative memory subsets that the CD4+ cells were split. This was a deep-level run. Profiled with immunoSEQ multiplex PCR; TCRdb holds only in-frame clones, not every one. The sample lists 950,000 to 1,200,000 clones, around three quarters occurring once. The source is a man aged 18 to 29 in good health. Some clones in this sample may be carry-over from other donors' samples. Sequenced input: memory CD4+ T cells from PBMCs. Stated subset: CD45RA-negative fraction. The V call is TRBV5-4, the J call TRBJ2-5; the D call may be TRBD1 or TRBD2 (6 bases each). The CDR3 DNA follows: TGCGCCAGCAGCCAAGAACGGGGGCGGCCAGGGGAAGAGACCCAGTACTTC. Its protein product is CASSQERGRPGEETQYF.